This T cell receptor beta chain comes out of a study of shared clonotypes between healthy human individuals. The overall study: Sampling drew on donors who were a couple of women and a few men aged 18 to 49. CD4 naive cells filled three plates per donor, CD4 memory three, CD8 naive two and CD8 memory one.

The input for sorted-subset replicate PCRs was around 0.2 ug DNA, some 30,000 T cell genomes. The protocol was immunoSEQ multiplex PCR, while the TCRdb copy is restricted to in-frame clones and leaves out a portion. The sample yields fewer than 850,000 clones, 90% seen once. The V gene's germline CDR1 is SGHNT and CDR2 YYREEE (reference sequence). The CDR3 is made up of 15 amino acids. Trimming removed 2 bases at V and 1 base at J, with 7 bases between. The rearrangement uses TRBV5-4 and TRBJ2-6; no clear D gene. Specimen: memory CD8+ T cells from PBMCs. Subset specified: CD45RO+ cells pooled with CCR7-negative TemRA cells. The origin of this receptor is a man aged 18 to 29 in good health. Some clones in this sample may be carry-over from other donors' samples. The CDR3 loop is CASSLRLSGANVLTF. The CDR3 DNA reads as TGTGCCAGCAGCTTAAGGTTATCTGGGGCCAACGTCCTGACTTTC.